This T cell receptor (beta chain) was captured in a study of blood T cell repertoires in COVID-19. For the study at large: The United States, Italy and Spain were the sources of the acute and convalescent COVID-19 samples.

Repertoires were generated with immunoSEQ multiplex PCR, while TCRdb's copy carries only in-frame clones and drops some. The sample holds more than 250,000 clones; 70% to 90% are singletons and the top ten take less than 6%. The CDR3 runs 16 residues. Germline CDR1 and CDR2: SEHNR and FQNEAQ (reference sequence). V dropped 5 bases and J dropped 5 bases, with 22 bases sitting between them. This sequence was found in a woman aged 30 to 39 who had recovered from COVID-19. Material: PBMCs or T cells enriched from blood (not recorded which). The rearrangement uses TRBV7-9 and TRBJ2-7; D is uncertain. The CDR3, as DNA: TGTGCCAGCAGCCGACACTCAAGCCCTCCTCGGAACGAGCAGTACTTC. It specifies CASSRHSSPPRNEQYF.